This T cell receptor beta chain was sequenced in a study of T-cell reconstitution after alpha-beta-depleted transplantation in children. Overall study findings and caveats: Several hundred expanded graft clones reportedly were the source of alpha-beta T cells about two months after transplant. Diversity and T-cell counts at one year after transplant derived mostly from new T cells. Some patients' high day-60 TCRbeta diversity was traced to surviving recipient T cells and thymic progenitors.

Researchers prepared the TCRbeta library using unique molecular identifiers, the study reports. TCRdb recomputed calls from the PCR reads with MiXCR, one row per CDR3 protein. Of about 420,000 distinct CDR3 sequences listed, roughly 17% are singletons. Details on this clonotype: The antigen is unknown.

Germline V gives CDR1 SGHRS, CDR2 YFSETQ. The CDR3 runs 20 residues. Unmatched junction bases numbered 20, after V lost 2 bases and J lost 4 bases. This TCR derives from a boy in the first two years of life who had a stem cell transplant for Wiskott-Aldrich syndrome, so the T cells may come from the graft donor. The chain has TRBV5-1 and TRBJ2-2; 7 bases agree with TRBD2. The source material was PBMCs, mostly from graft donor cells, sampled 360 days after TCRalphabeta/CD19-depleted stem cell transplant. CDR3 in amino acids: CASSLIPTSELPRGTGELFF. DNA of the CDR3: TGCGCCAGCAGCTTAATCCCAACTAGCGAACTTCCTCGCGGCACCGGGGAGCTGTTTTTT.